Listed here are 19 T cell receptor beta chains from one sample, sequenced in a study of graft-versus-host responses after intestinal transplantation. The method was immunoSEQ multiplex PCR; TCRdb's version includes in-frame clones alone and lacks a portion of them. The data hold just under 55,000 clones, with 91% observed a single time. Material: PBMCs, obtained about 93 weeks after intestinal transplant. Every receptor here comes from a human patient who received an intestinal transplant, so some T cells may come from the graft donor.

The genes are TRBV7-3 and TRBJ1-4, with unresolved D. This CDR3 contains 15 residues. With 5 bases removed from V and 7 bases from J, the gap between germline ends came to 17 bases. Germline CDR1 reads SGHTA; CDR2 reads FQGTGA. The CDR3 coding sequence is TGTGCCAGCAGCAGAGGAGCGGGGTTGTCTGAAAAACTGTTTTTT. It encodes CASSRGAGLSEKLFF. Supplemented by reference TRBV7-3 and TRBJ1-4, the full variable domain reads GAGVSQTPSNKVTEKGKYVELRCDPISGHTALYWYRQSLGQGPEFLIYFQGTGAADDSGLPNDRFFAVRPEGSVSTLKIQRTERGDSAVYLCASSRGAGLSEKLFFGSGTQLSVL.

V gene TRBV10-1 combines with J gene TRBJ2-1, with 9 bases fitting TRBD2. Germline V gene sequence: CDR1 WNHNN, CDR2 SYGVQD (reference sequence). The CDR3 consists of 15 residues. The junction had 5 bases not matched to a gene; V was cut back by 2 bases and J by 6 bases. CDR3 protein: CASSEQAGGFNEQFF. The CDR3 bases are TGCGCCAGCAGTGAGCAAGCGGGGGGATTCAATGAGCAGTTCTTC.

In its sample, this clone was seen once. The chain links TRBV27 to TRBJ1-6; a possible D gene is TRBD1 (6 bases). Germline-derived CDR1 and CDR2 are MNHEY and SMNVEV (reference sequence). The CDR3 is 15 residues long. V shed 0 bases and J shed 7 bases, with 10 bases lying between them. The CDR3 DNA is TGTGCCAGCAGTTTATCGGGCACAGGGAATTCACCCCTCCACTTT. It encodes CASSLSGTGNSPLHF.

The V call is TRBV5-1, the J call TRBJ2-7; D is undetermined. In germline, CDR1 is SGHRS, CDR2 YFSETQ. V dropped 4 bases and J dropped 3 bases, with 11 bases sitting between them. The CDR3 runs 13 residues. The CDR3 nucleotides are TGCGCCAGCAGCCCCTCGGGCCACTACGAGCAGTACTTC. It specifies CASSPSGHYEQYF.

The chain's CDR3 is CASSLVTGANVLTF. For the CDR3, the DNA is TGCGCCAGCAGCTTAGTGACTGGGGCCAACGTCCTGACTTTC. The chain recombines TRBV5-1 with TRBJ2-6; no firm D call. The ends were cut back, 2 bases at V and 2 bases at J, with 5 bases in the middle. In germline, CDR1 is SGHRS, CDR2 YFSETQ. This CDR3 has 14 amino acids.

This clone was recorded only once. The CDR3 sequence is CASSQTRSQETQYF. CDR3 sequence (DNA): TGTGCCAGCAGCCAGACTAGAAGCCAAGAGACCCAGTACTTC. The V gene is TRBV11-3, the J gene TRBJ2-5; tentative D call: TRBD2 (6 bases). CDR1 SGHNT and CDR2 YENEEA come from the germline V gene. The CDR3 is 14 amino acids. V lost 5 bases to trimming and J lost 1 base, with 11 bases between them.

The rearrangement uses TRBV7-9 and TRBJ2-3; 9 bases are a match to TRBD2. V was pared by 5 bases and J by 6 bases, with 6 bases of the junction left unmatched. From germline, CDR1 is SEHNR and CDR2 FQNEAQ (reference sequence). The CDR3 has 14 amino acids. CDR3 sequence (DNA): TGTGCCAGCAGCCAGGGACTAGCAGGGGATACGCAGTATTTT. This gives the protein CASSQGLAGDTQYF.

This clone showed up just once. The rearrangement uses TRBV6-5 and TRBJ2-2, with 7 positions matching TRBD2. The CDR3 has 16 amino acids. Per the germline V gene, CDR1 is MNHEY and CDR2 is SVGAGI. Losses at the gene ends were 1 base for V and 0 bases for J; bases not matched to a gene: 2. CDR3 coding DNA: TGTGCCAGCAGTTACTGGGCGGGGGCGAACACCGGGGAGCTGTTTTTT. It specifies CASSYWAGANTGELFF.

The CDR3 region is CASSLQSNTEAFF. In nucleotides, the CDR3 is TGTGCCAGCAGCTTGCAGTCGAACACTGAAGCTTTCTTT. The chain is built from TRBV7-8 and TRBJ1-1; D unclear. Trimming removed 3 bases from V and 1 base from J, with 6 bases in between. The germline CDR1 and CDR2 sequences are SGHVS and FQNEAQ. The CDR3 runs 13 residues.

Written as DNA, the CDR3 is TGTGCCACCAGCAGGGACAGGGCAGGCCCTGAAGCTTTCTTT. Its translation: CATSRDRAGPEAFF. The chain is built from TRBV15 and TRBJ1-1; 8 nucleotides align to TRBD1. The V gene's germline CDR1 is LNHNV and CDR2 YYDKDF (reference sequence). J gave up 6 bases and V 3 bases, and 6 bases lay outside the gene matches. The CDR3 consists of 14 residues. Together with reference TRBV15 and TRBJ1-1, the CDR3 gives the full variable domain: DAMVIQNPRYQVTQFGKPVTLSCSQTLNHNVMYWYQQKSSQAPKLLFHYYDKDFNNEADTPDNFQSRRPNTSFCFLDIRSPGLGDTAMYLCATSRDRAGPEAFFGQGTRLTVV.

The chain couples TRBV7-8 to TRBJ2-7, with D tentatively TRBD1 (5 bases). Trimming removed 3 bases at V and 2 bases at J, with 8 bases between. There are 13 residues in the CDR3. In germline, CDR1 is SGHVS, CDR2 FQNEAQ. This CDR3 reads CASSLTETYEQYF. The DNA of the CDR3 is TGTGCCAGCAGCTTGACAGAGACCTACGAGCAGTACTTC.

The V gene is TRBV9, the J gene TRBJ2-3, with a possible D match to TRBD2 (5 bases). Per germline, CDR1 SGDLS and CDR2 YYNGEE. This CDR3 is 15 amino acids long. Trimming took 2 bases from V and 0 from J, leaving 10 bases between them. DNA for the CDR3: TGTGCCAGCAGCGTGGGAGTCCATAGCACAGATACGCAGTATTTT. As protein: CASSVGVHSTDTQYF. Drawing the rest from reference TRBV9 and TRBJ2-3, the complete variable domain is DSGVTQTPKHLITATGQRVTLRCSPRSGDLSVYWYQQSLDQGLQFLIQYYNGEERAKGNILERFSAQQFPDLHSELNLSSLELGDSALYFCASSVGVHSTDTQYFGPGTRLTVL.

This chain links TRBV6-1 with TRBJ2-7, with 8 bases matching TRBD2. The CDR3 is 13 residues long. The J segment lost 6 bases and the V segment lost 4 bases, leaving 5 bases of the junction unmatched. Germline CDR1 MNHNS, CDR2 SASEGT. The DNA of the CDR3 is TGTGCCAGCAGTGGAGCGGGGGTCGGCGAGCAGTACTTC. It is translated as CASSGAGVGEQYF.

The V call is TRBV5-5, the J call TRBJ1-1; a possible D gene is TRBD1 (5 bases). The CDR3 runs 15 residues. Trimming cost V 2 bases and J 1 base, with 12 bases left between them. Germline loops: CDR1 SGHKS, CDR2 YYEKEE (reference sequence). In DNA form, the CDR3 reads TGTGCCAGCAGCTTCGAGGGGCCTCAGAACACTGAAGCTTTCTTT. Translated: CASSFEGPQNTEAFF. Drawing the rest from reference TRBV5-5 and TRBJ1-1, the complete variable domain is DAGVTQSPTHLIKTRGQQVTLRCSPISGHKSVSWYQQVLGQGPQFIFQYYEKEERGRGNFPDRFSARQFPNYSSELNVNALLLGDSALYLCASSFEGPQNTEAFFGQGTRLTVV.

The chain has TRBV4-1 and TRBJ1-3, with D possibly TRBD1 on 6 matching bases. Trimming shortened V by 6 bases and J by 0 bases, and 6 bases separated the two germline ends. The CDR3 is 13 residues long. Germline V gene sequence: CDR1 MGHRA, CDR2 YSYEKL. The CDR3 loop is CASRGGSGNTIYF. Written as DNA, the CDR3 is TGCGCCAGCAGAGGGGGCTCTGGAAACACCATATATTTT.

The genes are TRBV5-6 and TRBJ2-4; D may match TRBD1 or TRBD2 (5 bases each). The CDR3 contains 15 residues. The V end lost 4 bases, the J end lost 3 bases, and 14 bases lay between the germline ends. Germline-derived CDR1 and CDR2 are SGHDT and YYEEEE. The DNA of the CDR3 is TGTGCCAGCAGCCGACATGTGGGGGACAAAAACATTCAGTACTTC. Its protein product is CASSRHVGDKNIQYF.

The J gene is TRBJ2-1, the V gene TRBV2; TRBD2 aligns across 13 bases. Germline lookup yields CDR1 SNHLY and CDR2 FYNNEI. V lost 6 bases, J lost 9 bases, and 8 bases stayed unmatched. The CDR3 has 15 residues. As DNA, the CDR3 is TGTGCCAGCAGGCCTACTAGCGGGGGGGCTTCTGAGCAGTTCTTC. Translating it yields CASRPTSGGASEQFF. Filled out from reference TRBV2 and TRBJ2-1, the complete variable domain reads EPEVTQTPSHQVTQMGQEVILRCVPISNHLYFYWYRQILGQKVEFLVSFYNNEISEKSEIFDDQFSVERPDGSNFTLKIRSTKLEDSAMYFCASRPTSGGASEQFFGPGTRLTVL.

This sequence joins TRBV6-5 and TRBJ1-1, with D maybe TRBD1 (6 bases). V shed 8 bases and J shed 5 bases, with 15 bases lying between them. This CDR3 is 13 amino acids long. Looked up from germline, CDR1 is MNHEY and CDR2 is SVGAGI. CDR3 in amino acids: CASGRQELTEAFF. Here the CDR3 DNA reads TGTGCCAGCGGAAGACAGGAGTTAACTGAAGCTTTCTTT.

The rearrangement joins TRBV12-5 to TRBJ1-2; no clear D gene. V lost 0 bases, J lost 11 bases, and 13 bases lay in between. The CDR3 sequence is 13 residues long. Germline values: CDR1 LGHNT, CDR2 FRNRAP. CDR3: CASGLVQGKGYTF. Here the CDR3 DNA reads TGTGCTAGTGGTTTGGTACAAGGTAAAGGATACACCTTC.